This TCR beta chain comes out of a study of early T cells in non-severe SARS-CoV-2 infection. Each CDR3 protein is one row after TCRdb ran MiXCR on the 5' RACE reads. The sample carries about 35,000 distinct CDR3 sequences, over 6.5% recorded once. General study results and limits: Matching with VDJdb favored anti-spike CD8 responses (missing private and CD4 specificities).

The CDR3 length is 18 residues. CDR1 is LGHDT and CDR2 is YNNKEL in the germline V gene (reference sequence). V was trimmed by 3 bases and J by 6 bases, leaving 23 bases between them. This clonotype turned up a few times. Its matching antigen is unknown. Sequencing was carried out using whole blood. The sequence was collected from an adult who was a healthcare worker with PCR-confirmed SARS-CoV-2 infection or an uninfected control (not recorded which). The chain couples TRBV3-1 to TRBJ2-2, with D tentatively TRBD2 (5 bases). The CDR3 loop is CASSQRGRTTSMAGELFF. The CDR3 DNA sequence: TGTGCCAGCAGCCAGAGAGGGCGGACGACTTCGATGGCCGGGGAGCTGTTTTTT.